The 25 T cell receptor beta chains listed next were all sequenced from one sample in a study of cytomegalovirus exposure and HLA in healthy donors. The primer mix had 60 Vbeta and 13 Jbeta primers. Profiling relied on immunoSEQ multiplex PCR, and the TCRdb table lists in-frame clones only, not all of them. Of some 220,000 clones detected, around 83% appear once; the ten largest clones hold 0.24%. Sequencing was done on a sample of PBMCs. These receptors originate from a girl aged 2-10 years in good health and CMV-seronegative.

The CDR3 sequence is CASRGPGTGNYNEQFF. For the CDR3, the DNA is TGTGCCAGCAGGGGACCCGGGACAGGGAATTACAATGAGCAGTTCTTC. V gene TRBV28 combines with J gene TRBJ2-1; 9 bases are shared with TRBD1. This CDR3 has 16 amino acids. The junction had 10 bases not matched to a gene; V was cut back by 6 bases and J by 4 bases. Germline V CDR1 and CDR2: MDHEN, SYDVKM.

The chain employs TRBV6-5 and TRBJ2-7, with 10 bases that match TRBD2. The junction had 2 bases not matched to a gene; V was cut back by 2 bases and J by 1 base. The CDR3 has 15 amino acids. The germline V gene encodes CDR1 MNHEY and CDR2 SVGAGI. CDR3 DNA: TGTGCCAGCAGTTACGTAGCGGGGGGTTCCTACGAGCAGTACTTC. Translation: CASSYVAGGSYEQYF.

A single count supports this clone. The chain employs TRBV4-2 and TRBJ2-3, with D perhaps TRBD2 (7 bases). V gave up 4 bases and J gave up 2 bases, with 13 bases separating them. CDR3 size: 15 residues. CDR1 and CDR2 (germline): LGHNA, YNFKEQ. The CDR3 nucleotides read TGTGCCAGCAGCCCGTTAGGGGGGGTCACAGATACGCAGTATTTT. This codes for CASSPLGGVTDTQYF.

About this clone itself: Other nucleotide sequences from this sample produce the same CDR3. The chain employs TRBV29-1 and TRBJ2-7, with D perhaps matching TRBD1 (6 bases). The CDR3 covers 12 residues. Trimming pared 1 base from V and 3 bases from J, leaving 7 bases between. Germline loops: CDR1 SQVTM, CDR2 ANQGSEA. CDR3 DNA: TGCAGCGTTGAAGGAGGGGGCTACGAGCAGTACTTC. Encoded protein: CSVEGGGYEQYF.

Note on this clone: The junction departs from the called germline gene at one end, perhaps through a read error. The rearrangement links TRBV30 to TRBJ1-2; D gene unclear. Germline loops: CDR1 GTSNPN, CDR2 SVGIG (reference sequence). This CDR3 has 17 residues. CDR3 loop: CAWSVWSVPKVNYGCTF. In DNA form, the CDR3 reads TGTGCCTGGAGTGTTTGGTCAGTCCCCAAGGTGAACTATGGCTGCACCTTC.

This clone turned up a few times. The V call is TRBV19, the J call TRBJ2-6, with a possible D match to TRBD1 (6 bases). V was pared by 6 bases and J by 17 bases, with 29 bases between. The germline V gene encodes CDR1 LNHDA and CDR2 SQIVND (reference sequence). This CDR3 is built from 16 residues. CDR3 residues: CASSPPTAGAKEGLTF. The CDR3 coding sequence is TGTGCCAGTAGCCCTCCCACAGCAGGGGCAAAAGAGGGGTTGACTTTC.

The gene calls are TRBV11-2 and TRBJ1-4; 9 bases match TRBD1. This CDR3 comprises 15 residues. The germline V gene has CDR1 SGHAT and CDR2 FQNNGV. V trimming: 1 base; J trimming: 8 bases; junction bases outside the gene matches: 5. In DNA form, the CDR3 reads TGTGCCAGCAGCTTAGGGGACAGGGACGTGGAAAAACTGTTTTTT. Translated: CASSLGDRDVEKLFF.

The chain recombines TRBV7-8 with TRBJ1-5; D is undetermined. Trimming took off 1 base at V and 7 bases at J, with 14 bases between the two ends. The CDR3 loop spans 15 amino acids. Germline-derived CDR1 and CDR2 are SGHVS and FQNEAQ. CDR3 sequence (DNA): TGTGCCAGCAGCTTAGGTACCACGGGGATCCAGCCCCAGCATTTT. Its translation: CASSLGTTGIQPQHF.

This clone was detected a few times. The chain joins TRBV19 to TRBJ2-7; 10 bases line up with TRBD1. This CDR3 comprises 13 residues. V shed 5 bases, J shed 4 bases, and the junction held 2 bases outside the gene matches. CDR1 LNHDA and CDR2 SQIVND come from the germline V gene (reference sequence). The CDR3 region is CASSVDRGYEQYF. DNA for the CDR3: TGTGCCAGTAGTGTGGACAGGGGGTACGAGCAGTACTTC.

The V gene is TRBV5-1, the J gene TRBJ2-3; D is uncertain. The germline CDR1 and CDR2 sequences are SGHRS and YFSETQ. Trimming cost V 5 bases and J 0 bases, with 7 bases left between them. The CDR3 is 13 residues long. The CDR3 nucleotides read TGCGCCAGCAGGGCGACTAGCACAGATACGCAGTATTTT. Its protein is CASRATSTDTQYF.

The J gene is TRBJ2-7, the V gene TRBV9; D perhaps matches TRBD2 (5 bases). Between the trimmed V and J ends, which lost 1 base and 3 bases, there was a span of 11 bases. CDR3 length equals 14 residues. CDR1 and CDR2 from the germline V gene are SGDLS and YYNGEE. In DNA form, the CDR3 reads TGTGCCAGCAGCGTACTACTAGACGGCTACGAGCAGTACTTC. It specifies CASSVLLDGYEQYF. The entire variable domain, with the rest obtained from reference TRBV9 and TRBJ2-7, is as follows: DSGVTQTPKHLITATGQRVTLRCSPRSGDLSVYWYQQSLDQGLQFLIQYYNGEERAKGNILERFSAQQFPDLHSELNLSSLELGDSALYFCASSVLLDGYEQYFGPGTRLTVT.

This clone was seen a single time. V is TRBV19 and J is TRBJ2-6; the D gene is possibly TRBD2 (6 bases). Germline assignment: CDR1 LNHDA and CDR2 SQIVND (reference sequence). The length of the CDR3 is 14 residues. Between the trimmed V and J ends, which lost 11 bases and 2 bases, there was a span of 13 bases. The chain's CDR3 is CAGSGGPGANVLTF. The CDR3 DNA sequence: TGTGCCGGCTCCGGGGGACCTGGGGCCAACGTCCTGACTTTC.

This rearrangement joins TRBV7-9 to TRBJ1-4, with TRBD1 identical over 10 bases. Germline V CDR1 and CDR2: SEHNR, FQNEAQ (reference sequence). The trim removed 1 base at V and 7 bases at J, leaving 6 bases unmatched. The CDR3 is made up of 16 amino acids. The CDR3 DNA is TGTGCCAGCAGCTTAGGGGACAGGGGCGAGGCTGAAAAACTGTTTTTT. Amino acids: CASSLGDRGEAEKLFF. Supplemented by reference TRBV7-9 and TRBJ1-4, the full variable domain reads DTGVSQNPRHKITKRGQNVTFRCDPISEHNRLYWYRQTLGQGPEFLTYFQNEAQLEKSRLLSDRFSAERPKGSFSTLEIQRTEQGDSAMYLCASSLGDRGEAEKLFFGSGTQLSVL.

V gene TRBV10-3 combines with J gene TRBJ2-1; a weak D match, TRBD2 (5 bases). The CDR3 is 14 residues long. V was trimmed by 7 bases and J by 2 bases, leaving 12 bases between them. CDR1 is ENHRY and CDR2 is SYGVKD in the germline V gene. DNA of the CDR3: TGTGCCATCAACGCGGGTCCGGCCTACAATGAGCAGTTCTTC. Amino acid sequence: CAINAGPAYNEQFF.

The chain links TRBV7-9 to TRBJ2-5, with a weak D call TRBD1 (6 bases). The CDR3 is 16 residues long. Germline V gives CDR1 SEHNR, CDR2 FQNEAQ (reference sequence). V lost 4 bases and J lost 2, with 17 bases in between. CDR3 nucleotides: TGTGCCAGCAGCTCTGGTTTGACAGGAACACAAGAGACCCAGTACTTC. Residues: CASSSGLTGTQETQYF.

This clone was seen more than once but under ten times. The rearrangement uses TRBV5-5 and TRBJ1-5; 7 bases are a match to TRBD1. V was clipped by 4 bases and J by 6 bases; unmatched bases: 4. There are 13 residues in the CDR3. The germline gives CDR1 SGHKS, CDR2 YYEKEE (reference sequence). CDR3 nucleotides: TGTGCCAGCAGCAAGACAGGGTTTCAGCCCCAGCATTTT. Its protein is CASSKTGFQPQHF.

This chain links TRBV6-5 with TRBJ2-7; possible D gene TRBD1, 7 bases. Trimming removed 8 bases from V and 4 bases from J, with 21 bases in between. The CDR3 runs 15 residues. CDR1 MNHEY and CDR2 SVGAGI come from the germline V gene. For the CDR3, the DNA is TGTGCCAGCCTTCGACTGCCAGGGGGACTTTACGAGCAGTACTTC. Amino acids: CASLRLPGGLYEQYF.

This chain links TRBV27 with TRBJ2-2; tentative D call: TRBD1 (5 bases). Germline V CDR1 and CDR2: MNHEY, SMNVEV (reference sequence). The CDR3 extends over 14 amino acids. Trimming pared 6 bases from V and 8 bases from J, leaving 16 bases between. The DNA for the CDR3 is TGTGCCAGCAGACCCCCAGGGTTTCTGGGGGAGCTGTTTTTT. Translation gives CASRPPGFLGELFF.

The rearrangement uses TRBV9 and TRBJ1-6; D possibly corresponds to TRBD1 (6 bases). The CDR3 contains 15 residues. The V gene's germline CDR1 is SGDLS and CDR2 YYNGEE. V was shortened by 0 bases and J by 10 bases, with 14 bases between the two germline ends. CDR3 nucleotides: TGTGCCAGCAGCGTAGCGACAGGACGAATATCACCCCTCCACTTT. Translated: CASSVATGRISPLHF.

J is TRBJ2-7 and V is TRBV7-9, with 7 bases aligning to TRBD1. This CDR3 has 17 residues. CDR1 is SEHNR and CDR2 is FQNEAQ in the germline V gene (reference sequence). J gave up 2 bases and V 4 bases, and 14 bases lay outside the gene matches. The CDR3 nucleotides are TGTGCCAGCAGCTCAAAGGGGGCGACAATCGTTACCTACGAGCAGTACTTC. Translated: CASSSKGATIVTYEQYF.

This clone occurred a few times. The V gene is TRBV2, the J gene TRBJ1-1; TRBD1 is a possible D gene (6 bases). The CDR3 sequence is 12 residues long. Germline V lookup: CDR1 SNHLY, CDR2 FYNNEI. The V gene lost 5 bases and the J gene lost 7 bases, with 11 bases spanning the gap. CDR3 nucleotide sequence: TGTGCCAGCAGTCTAGGGGGAATTGAAGCTTTCTTT. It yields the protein CASSLGGIEAFF.

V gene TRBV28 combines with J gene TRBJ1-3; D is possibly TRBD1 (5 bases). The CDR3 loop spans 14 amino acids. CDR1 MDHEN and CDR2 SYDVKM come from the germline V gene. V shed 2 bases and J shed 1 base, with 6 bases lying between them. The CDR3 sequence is CASSLQGSGNTIYF. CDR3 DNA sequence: TGTGCCAGCAGTTTACAGGGATCTGGAAACACCATATATTTT.

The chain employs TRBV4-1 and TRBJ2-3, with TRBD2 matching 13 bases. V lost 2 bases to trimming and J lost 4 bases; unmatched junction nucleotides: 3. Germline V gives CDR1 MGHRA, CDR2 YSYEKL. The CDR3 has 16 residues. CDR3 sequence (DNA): TGCGCCAGCAGCCAATCACTAGCGGGGGGGCCAGATACGCAGTATTTT. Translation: CASSQSLAGGPDTQYF.

In DNA form, the CDR3 reads TGTGCCTGGAGTGTAGGGACAGGGGGGTCCGAGCAGTACTTC. Its translation is CAWSVGTGGSEQYF. The chain has TRBV30 and TRBJ2-7; 11 bases agree with TRBD1. Looked up from germline, CDR1 is GTSNPN and CDR2 is SVGIG (reference sequence). V lost 0 bases to trimming and J lost 6 bases; unmatched junction nucleotides: 4. The CDR3 length is 14 residues.

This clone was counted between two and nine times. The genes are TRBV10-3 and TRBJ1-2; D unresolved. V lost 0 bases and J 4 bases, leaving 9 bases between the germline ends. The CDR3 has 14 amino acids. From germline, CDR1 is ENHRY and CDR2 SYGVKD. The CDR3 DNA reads TGTGCCATCAGTGAGTCGACTCGGTTCTATGGCTACACCTTC. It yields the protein CAISESTRFYGYTF.